Described below is a single TCR beta chain sequence and its context. A second PCR, run for about 6 to 11 cycles, used a sample-barcoded 5' primer plus a J-beta primer mix. Each of the cDNA molecules was tagged by a template-switch adaptor with 12 random nucleotides. TCRdb ran MiXCR on the 5' RACE reads and lists one entry per CDR3 protein. Among fewer than 2 million distinct CDR3 sequences listed, roughly two fifths were seen once. The V gene's germline CDR1 is SGHRS and CDR2 YFSETQ. The V end lost 0 bases, the J end lost 7 bases, and 13 bases lay between the germline ends. The CDR3 consists of 15 residues. The source of the sample is a study of blood T cells in healthy people across ages. Overall study context: Template switching recovered approximately one barcoded beta molecule for every two T cells.

Specimen: blood. The receptor was isolated from a human donor in good health. This sequence joins TRBV5-1 and TRBJ2-2; D may be TRBD2 (5 bases). The DNA for the CDR3 is TGCGCCAGCAGCTTGGTTAGCCTAGCTGGCGGGGAGCTGTTTTTT. The encoded protein is CASSLVSLAGGELFF.